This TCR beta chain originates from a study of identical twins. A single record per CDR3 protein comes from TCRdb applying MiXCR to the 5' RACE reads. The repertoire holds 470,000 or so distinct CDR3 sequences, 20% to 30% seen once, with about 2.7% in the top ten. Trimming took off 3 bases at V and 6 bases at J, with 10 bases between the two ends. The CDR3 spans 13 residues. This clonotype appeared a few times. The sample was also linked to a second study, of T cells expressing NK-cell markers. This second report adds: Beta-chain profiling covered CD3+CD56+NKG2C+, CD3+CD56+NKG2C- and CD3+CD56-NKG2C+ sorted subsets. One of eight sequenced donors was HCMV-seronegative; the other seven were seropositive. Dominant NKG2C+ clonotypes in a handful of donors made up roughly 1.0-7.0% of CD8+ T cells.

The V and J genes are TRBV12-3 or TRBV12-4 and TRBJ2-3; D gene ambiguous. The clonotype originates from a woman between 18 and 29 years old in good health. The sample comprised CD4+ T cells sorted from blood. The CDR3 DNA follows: TGTGCCAGCAGTTTTGACGGGTTCGATACGCAGTATTTT. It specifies CASSFDGFDTQYF.